The 32 T cell receptor beta chains reported below all come from one sample, sequenced in a study of T cells in Graves' hyperthyroidism and ophthalmopathy. Amplification of TCR beta CDR3 regions used RNA as the template. HTBI primers were used for first-round RT-PCR of the TCR CDR3. TCRdb ran MiXCR on the multiplex PCR reads and lists one entry per CDR3 protein. This sample has under 65,000 distinct CDR3 sequences, with around 53% found just once. Sample: blood. The receptors derive from a woman aged 60 to 75 with Graves' ophthalmopathy.

Notes on this clonotype: This clone may be a read error of a much larger clone one base away. This rearrangement joins TRBV6-2 or TRBV6-3 to TRBJ2-7; 7 bases agree with TRBD1. The germline gives CDR1 MNHEY, CDR2 SVGEGT. The CDR3 runs 11 residues. CDR3 sequence reads: CASSRGQAQHF. The CDR3, as DNA: TGTGCCAGCAGCCGAGGACAGGCTCAGCACTTC.

The chain links TRBV10-3 to TRBJ1-2; tentative D call: TRBD1 (5 bases). Germline V gene data show CDR1 as ENHRY and CDR2 as SYGVKD. Trimming removed 10 bases from V and 6 bases from J, with 15 bases in between. This CDR3 spans 12 amino acids. The CDR3 spells CATGGGRNGYTF. The CDR3 nucleotides read TGTGCCACTGGGGGGGGGAGAAATGGCTACACCTTC.

The rearrangement links TRBV7-9 to TRBJ1-6, with D hard to call. V was shortened by 3 bases and J by 10 bases, with 10 bases between the two germline ends. The CDR3 extends over 13 amino acids. CDR1 SEHNR and CDR2 FQNEAQ come from the germline V gene (reference sequence). This CDR3 is CASSFGSRSPLHF. The DNA for the CDR3 is TGTGCCAGCAGCTTCGGGTCGAGGTCACCCCTCCACTTT.

Concerning this clonotype: A much larger clone differs from this one at a single base, so this may be a read error. The genes are TRBV3-1 and TRBJ1-4, with D unclear. There are 15 residues in the CDR3. The V gene's germline CDR1 is LGHDT and CDR2 YNNKEL (reference sequence). The chain's CDR3 is CAGSQNRITNEKLFF. DNA of the CDR3: TGTGCCGGCAGCCAAAACAGAATAACTAATGAAAAACTGTTTTTT.

The chain carries TRBV19 and TRBJ1-4, with D uncertain. The germline CDR1 and CDR2 sequences are LNHDA and SQIVND (reference sequence). Trimming stripped 5 bases from V and 5 bases from J, with 12 bases between. The length of the CDR3 is 14 residues. The CDR3 loop is CASSPSLANEKLFF. The CDR3 DNA reads as TGTGCCAGTAGTCCTTCCCTAGCGAATGAAAAACTGTTTTTT.

The chain is built from TRBV19 and TRBJ2-3, with 12 bases aligning to TRBD2. The V and J ends lost 7 bases and 6 bases, in that order; junction bases with no gene match: 17. The CDR3 has 18 residues. In germline, CDR1 is LNHDA, CDR2 SQIVND (reference sequence). CDR3 region: CASMAPWASGGAVDTQYF. The CDR3 coding sequence is TGTGCCAGTATGGCCCCCTGGGCTAGCGGGGGGGCCGTGGATACGCAGTATTTT.

This chain links TRBV24-1 with TRBJ1-2; TRBD1 might be the D (5 bases). The CDR3 length is 12 residues. Germline lookup yields CDR1 KGHDR and CDR2 SFDVKD. V was trimmed by 7 bases and J by 10 bases, leaving 15 bases between them. This CDR3 reads CATRGTAGYYTF. In DNA, the CDR3 is TGTGCCACCAGGGGGACCGCGGGGTACTACACCTTC.

Turning to this clonotype: Compared with germline, one end of the junction differs, possibly owing to a read error. The rearrangement joins TRBV4-2 to TRBJ1-1; D call uncertain. This CDR3 spans 14 amino acids. Germline V gene data show CDR1 as LGHNA and CDR2 as YNFKEQ. DNA for the CDR3: TGTTCCAGCAGCCAAGACCCCGTATACGCTGAAGCTTTCTTT. Translating gives CSSSQDPVYAEAFF.

This clonotype has at least ten counts. This sequence joins TRBV20-1 and TRBJ2-1; 7 positions agree with TRBD2. After removal of 3 bases from V and 0 bases from J, the junction contained 20 bases not matched to a gene. The CDR3 extends over 20 amino acids. Germline CDR1 DFQATT, CDR2 SNEGSKA (reference sequence). The DNA of the CDR3 is TGCAGTGCTAGGCATCCCCCGGGCGGGAGTCGGGGTAGCTCCTACAATGAGCAGTTCTTC. Its protein product is CSARHPPGGSRGSSYNEQFF.

V is TRBV6-6 and J is TRBJ1-1; D unclear. The CDR3 extends over 14 amino acids. CDR1 is MNHNY and CDR2 is SVGAGI in the germline V gene (reference sequence). V lost 6 bases and J 2 bases, leaving 13 bases between the germline ends. The CDR3 here is CASRLAAGNTEAFF. Written as DNA, the CDR3 is TGTGCCAGCAGGTTGGCAGCGGGCAACACTGAAGCTTTCTTT.

The rearrangement joins TRBV6-1 to TRBJ1-1; tentative D call: TRBD1 (5 bases). Germline loops: CDR1 MNHNS, CDR2 SASEGT. This CDR3 has 16 residues. The V gene lost 6 bases and the J gene lost 4 bases, with 21 bases spanning the gap. The CDR3 loop is CASSSLVGVSGTEAFF. The CDR3 nucleotides are TGTGCCAGCAGCAGCCTGGTAGGGGTGAGTGGCACTGAAGCTTTCTTT.

The chain is built from TRBV5-4 and TRBJ2-7, with TRBD1 as a possible D gene (5 bases). The CDR3 consists of 13 residues. Germline assignment: CDR1 SGHNT and CDR2 YYREEE (reference sequence). Trimming took off 3 bases at V and 5 bases at J, with 12 bases between the two ends. Here the CDR3 DNA reads TGTGCCAGCAGCTCGGAACAGGTCCACGAGCAGTACTTC. Translation: CASSSEQVHEQYF.

This chain links TRBV20-1 with TRBJ2-1; 9 bases line up with TRBD2. CDR1 and CDR2 from the germline V gene are DFQATT and SNEGSKA (reference sequence). This CDR3 is built from 16 residues. V was clipped by 0 bases and J by 8 bases; unmatched bases: 11. CDR3 DNA: TGCAGTGCTAGAGATCAGGCTAGCGGGATCAGCGATGAGCAGTTCTTC. Its translation is CSARDQASGISDEQFF.

The chain couples TRBV7-2 to TRBJ2-3; TRBD1 aligns across 8 bases. CDR3 length: 14 residues. Per germline, CDR1 SGHTA and CDR2 FQGNSA. V shed 8 bases, J shed 3 bases, and the junction held 7 bases outside the gene matches. As DNA, the CDR3 is TGTGCCAGCGGCCCGGGGACAGGAACAGATACGCAGTATTTT. It translates to CASGPGTGTDTQYF.

CDR3 region: CASSGGGSGNNEQFF. The CDR3 coding sequence is TGTGCCAGCAGTGGGGGGGGCAGTGGAAACAATGAGCAGTTCTTC. V and J are TRBV6-6 and TRBJ2-1, with TRBD2 as a possible D gene (7 bases). Germline V gene sequence: CDR1 MNHNY, CDR2 SVGAGI (reference sequence). Trimming took 5 bases from V and 5 from J, leaving 16 bases between them. This CDR3 region has 15 residues.

As concerns this clonotype: This CDR3 is missing its conserved last phenylalanine or tryptophan, likely due to a read error. The chain is built from TRBV7-2 and TRBJ2-3, with TRBD1 matching over 7 bases. There are 16 residues in the CDR3. CDR1 is SGHTA, CDR2 FQGNSA, per germline. With 1 base clipped from V and 6 bases from J, the junction kept 10 bases outside the gene matches. CDR3 sequence (DNA): TGTGCCAGCAGCTTAGAAGCGGAAGGGGGCGGCGATACGCAGTATTCT. Translating it yields CASSLEAEGGGDTQYS.

J is TRBJ2-7 and V is TRBV24-1, with 7 bases lining up with TRBD1. The germline V gene encodes CDR1 KGHDR and CDR2 SFDVKD. The CDR3 is made up of 16 amino acids. Germline trimming cut 3 bases from V and 4 bases from J; bases unmatched to any gene: 11. DNA of the CDR3: TGTGCCACCAGTGATCCGACAGGGACCCTACTTTACGAGCAGTACTTC. Its translation: CATSDPTGTLLYEQYF.

This chain connects TRBV15 to TRBJ2-2, with TRBD1 as a possible D gene (5 bases). CDR1 is LNHNV, CDR2 YYDKDF, per germline (reference sequence). This CDR3 contains 16 residues. V was pared by 0 bases and J by 1 base, with 9 bases between. In DNA, the CDR3 is TGTGCCACCAGCAGAGACAGGGCTAGGAACACCGGGGAGCTGTTTTTT. It translates to CATSRDRARNTGELFF.

Only one count was recorded for this clonotype. Given the absence of the conserved phenylalanine or tryptophan at the CDR3 end, a read error is likely. The chain joins TRBV7-2 to TRBJ2-3; no clear D gene. Per germline, CDR1 SGHTA and CDR2 FQGNSA. This CDR3 comprises 15 residues. The CDR3 loop is CACSFYGPATDTQYY. For the CDR3, the DNA is TGTGCCTGCAGCTTTTACGGGCCAGCCACAGATACGCAGTATTAT.

About this clonotype: The CDR3 does not end in the conserved phenylalanine or tryptophan, so this is likely a read error. The chain recombines TRBV5-1 with TRBJ2-3; D unclear. The V end was cut by 2 bases, the J end by 2 bases, with 18 bases between. Germline values: CDR1 SGHRS, CDR2 YFSETQ. This CDR3 comprises 17 residues. The CDR3 nucleotides read TGCGCCAGCAGCTTAGGATTGCGCGGCAGCGCCACAGATACGCAGTATTCT. This codes for CASSLGLRGSATDTQYS.

The sample holds many counts of this clonotype. CDR3 in amino acids: CASSAGGTGELFF. The CDR3 DNA sequence: TGCGCCAGCAGCGCCGGCGGGACCGGGGAGCTGTTTTTT. The J gene is TRBJ2-2, the V gene TRBV5-1, with D perhaps matching TRBD2 (5 bases). The CDR3 runs to 13 residues. The V and J ends lost 4 bases and 5 bases respectively, with 9 bases between them. Germline values: CDR1 SGHRS, CDR2 YFSETQ.

This clonotype was counted at least ten times. V and J are TRBV18 and TRBJ2-7, with D maybe TRBD1 (5 bases). Germline CDR1 is KGHSH and CDR2 is LQKENI. The V and J ends lost 1 base and 1 base respectively, with 5 bases between them. CDR3 size: 13 residues. CDR3 nucleotides: TGTGCCAGCTCACCACGACAGTCCTACGAGCAGTACTTC. The encoded protein is CASSPRQSYEQYF.

This clonotype appeared many times. This chain links TRBV5-1 with TRBJ1-1, with TRBD1 matching 9 bases. The CDR3 sequence is 13 residues long. V shed 6 bases and J 7 bases; nucleotides not matched to a gene: 7. CDR1 SGHRS and CDR2 YFSETQ come from the germline V gene. The CDR3, as DNA: TGCGCCAGCAACAAGGGACAGGGCTATGAAGCTTTCTTT. This sequence encodes CASNKGQGYEAFF.

Regarding this clonotype: Germline is not matched at one junction end, which may reflect a read error. This sequence joins TRBV9 and TRBJ1-4, with TRBD1 matching over 8 bases. Germline CDR1 SGDLS, CDR2 YYNGEE. The CDR3 has 15 amino acids. The DNA for the CDR3 is TGTGCCTGCAGCCCGCACAGGGGGAGCAGGGAAAAACTGTTTTTC. This gives the protein CACSPHRGSREKLFF. The complete variable domain, with remaining parts taken from reference TRBV9 and TRBJ1-4, reads DSGVTQTPKHLITATGQRVTLRCSPRSGDLSVYWYQQSLDQGLQFLIQYYNGEERAKGNILERFSAQQFPDLHSELNLSSLELGDSALYFCACSPHRGSREKLFFGSGTQLSVL.

This clonotype was detected many times. The chain recombines TRBV6-2 or TRBV6-3 with TRBJ2-2; D gene uncertain. CDR3 length equals 16 residues. CDR1 MNHEY and CDR2 SVGEGT come from the germline V gene. Trimming removed 4 bases from V and 0 bases from J, with 12 bases in between. CDR3 sequence reads: CASSSRTPPNTGELFF. Here the CDR3 DNA reads TGTGCCAGCAGTTCAAGGACCCCGCCGAACACCGGGGAGCTGTTTTTT.

This clonotype was observed a handful of times. A read error may be the cause here, since a much bigger clone is one base away. This sequence joins TRBV2 and TRBJ2-3; perhaps TRBD1 as D (6 bases). The V gene's germline CDR1 is SNHLY and CDR2 FYNNEI. Deletions cut 5 bases from V and 4 bases from J, with 19 bases between. CDR3 size: 16 residues. The CDR3 nucleotides are TGTGCCAGCAGTTCCATCGGGACACTGAGGGCAGATACGCAGTATTTT. Encoded protein: CASSSIGTLRADTQYF.

The V call is TRBV7-6, the J call TRBJ2-7; D possibly corresponds to TRBD2 (6 bases). CDR3 size: 12 residues. The V gene lost 6 bases and the J gene lost 6 bases, with 12 bases spanning the gap. Germline loops: CDR1 SGHVS, CDR2 FNYEAQ. Written as DNA, the CDR3 is TGTGCCAGCAGGGGGCAGGGAGGCGAGCAGTACTTC. Amino acids: CASRGQGGEQYF.

By share, this clonotype ranks as medium-sized. This chain connects TRBV10-3 to TRBJ1-1; D is ambiguous. The V gene lost 2 bases and the J gene lost 0 bases, with 13 bases spanning the gap. The CDR3 is 16 amino acids. Germline V lookup: CDR1 ENHRY, CDR2 SYGVKD. CDR3 DNA: TGTGCCATCAGTGAGAAGATGTCAACCATGAACACTGAAGCTTTCTTT. This sequence encodes CAISEKMSTMNTEAFF.

This clonotype was recorded many times. The rearrangement uses TRBV19 and TRBJ2-7; a weak D match, TRBD2 (5 bases). V was pared by 7 bases and J by 4 bases, with 14 bases between. The CDR3 contains 13 residues. Per the germline V gene, CDR1 is LNHDA and CDR2 is SQIVND (reference sequence). The CDR3, as DNA: TGTGCCAGTAACCCGCCGGGGTCTTACGAGCAGTACTTC. Residues: CASNPPGSYEQYF. Variable domain in full (rest from reference TRBV19 and TRBJ2-7): DGGITQSPKYLFRKEGQNVTLSCEQNLNHDAMYWYRQDPGQGLRLIYYSQIVNDFQKGDIAEGYSVSREKKESFPLTVTSAQKNPTAFYLCASNPPGSYEQYFGPGTRLTVT.

This clonotype was recorded at least ten times. The J gene is TRBJ1-2, the V gene TRBV16; possible D gene TRBD1, 5 bases. The CDR3 runs 13 residues. V lost 4 bases, J lost 4 bases, and 10 bases lay in between. Germline CDR1 reads KGHSY; CDR2 reads FQNENV. The CDR3 nucleotides read TGTGCCAGCAGCCTCCAGGGAGCCTATGGCTACACCTTC. Residues: CASSLQGAYGYTF.

In its sample, this clonotype was seen many times. The J gene is TRBJ1-1, the V gene TRBV7-9; 8 nucleotides agree with TRBD1. Germline CDR1 is SEHNR and CDR2 is FQNEAQ (reference sequence). Trimming took 4 bases from V and 0 from J; bases not matched to a gene: 4. The CDR3 length is 15 residues. As DNA, the CDR3 is TGTGCCAGCAGCTCCCTGGACAGGGTGAACACTGAAGCTTTCTTT. Amino acid sequence: CASSSLDRVNTEAFF. The full variable domain, rest sourced from reference TRBV7-9 and TRBJ1-1, is DTGVSQNPRHKITKRGQNVTFRCDPISEHNRLYWYRQTLGQGPEFLTYFQNEAQLEKSRLLSDRFSAERPKGSFSTLEIQRTEQGDSAMYLCASSSLDRVNTEAFFGQGTRLTVV.

CDR3 in amino acids: CASSSLEERRTDTQYF. Here the CDR3 DNA reads TGTGCCAGCAGCTCTCTCGAGGAGCGACGCACAGATACGCAGTATTTT. The chain links TRBV11-1 to TRBJ2-3, with D hard to call. V lost 4 bases and J 1 base, leaving 15 bases between the germline ends. This CDR3 comprises 16 residues. Germline values: CDR1 SGHAT, CDR2 FQDESV (reference sequence).